This TCR beta chain derives from a study of blood T cell repertoires in COVID-19. The protocol was immunoSEQ multiplex PCR, while the TCRdb copy is restricted to in-frame clones and leaves out a portion. Counted here are under 250,000 clones, over 70% occurring once; the ten biggest clones make up just over 8.5%. This CDR3 has 15 residues. Germline V gene lookup returns CDR1 LGHNA and CDR2 YSLEER. The junction had 3 bases not matched to a gene; V was cut back by 1 base and J by 1 base. The sequence derives from a man aged 35-49 years with active or convalescent COVID-19. The chain is built from TRBV4-3 and TRBJ1-1; 7 bases match TRBD1. Material for sequencing was peripheral blood. CDR3 DNA: TGCGCCAGCAGCCAAGGACAGGGTTCGAACACTGAAGCTTTCTTT. Residues: CASSQGQGSNTEAFF.